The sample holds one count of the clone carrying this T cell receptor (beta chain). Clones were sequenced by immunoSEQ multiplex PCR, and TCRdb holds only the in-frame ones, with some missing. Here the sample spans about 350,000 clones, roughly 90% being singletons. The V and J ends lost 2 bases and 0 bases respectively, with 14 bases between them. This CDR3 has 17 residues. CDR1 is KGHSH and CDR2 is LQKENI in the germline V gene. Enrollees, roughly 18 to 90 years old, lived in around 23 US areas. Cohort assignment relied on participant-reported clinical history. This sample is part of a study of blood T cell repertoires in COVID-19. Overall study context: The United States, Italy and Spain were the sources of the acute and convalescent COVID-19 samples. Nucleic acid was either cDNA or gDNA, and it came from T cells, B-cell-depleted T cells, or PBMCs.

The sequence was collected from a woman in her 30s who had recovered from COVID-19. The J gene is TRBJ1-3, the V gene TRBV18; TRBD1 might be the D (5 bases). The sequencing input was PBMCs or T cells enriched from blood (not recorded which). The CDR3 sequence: CASSPSAGRNSGNTIYF. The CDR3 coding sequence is TGTGCCAGCTCACCATCTGCGGGACGCAACTCTGGAAACACCATATATTTT. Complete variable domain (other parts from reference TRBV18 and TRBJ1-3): NAGVMQNPRHLVRRRGQEARLRCSPMKGHSHVYWYRQLPEEGLKFMVYLQKENIIDESGMPKERFSAEFPKEGPSILRIQQVVRGDSAAYFCASSPSAGRNSGNTIYFGEGSWLTVV.